This T cell receptor (beta chain) was sequenced during a study of blood T cells in healthy people across ages. The sample, about 9.2 milliliters of peripheral blood, was drawn from each donor. Of note for this clonotype: The CDR3 end shows no conserved phenylalanine or tryptophan, and so a read error is likely.

A second PCR, run for 7 to 11 cycles, used a sample-barcoded 5' primer plus a J-beta primer mix. Sequencing recovered at least 2.5 million CDR3-containing paired-end reads from each sample. A single record per CDR3 protein comes from TCRdb applying MiXCR to the 5' RACE reads. This sample has 1 million or so distinct CDR3 sequences, with 45% found just once. The germline V gene encodes CDR1 MNHNY and CDR2 SVGAGI (reference sequence). Trimming cost V 4 bases and J 2 bases; bases outside gene matches: 4. This CDR3 comprises 14 residues. The sample was blood. The genes are TRBV6-6 and TRBJ2-5; 7 nucleotides match TRBD1. The clonotype was recovered from a woman aged 55-75 years in good health. The CDR3 sequence is CASSWTGIQETQYL. CDR3 nucleotide sequence: TGTGCCAGCAGTTGGACAGGAATTCAAGAGACCCAGTACCTC.